This is a list of T cell receptor beta chains from one sample in a study of CDR3 diversity in severe acne. TCRdb reprocessed the PCR reads with MiXCR, giving one entry per CDR3 protein. The sample shows more than 80,000 distinct CDR3 sequences, around 47% of them seen only once. The sequenced material came from blood. The receptors were gathered from a male donor with severe acne vulgaris. Both conserved end residues are part of each CDR3. A D gene is named only where the DNA matches it firmly. Not all rows give a size; the values are once, few, many and, for expanded clones, a class.

j_call	cdr3_length	d_call	clone_size	v_call	cdr3_aa	cdr3_nt
TRBJ2-7	12	.	medium-sized	TRBV6-5	CASSYGFGEQYF	TGTGCCAGCAGTTATGGGTTTGGAGAGCAGTACTTC
TRBJ2-5	12	.	many	TRBV2	CASSLTEETQYF	TGTGCCAGCAGCCTGACAGAGGAGACCCAGTACTTC
TRBJ2-2	11	.	.	TRBV12-3/TRBV12-4	CASIFQGELFF	TGTGCCAGCATTTTCCAGGGGGAGCTGTTTTTT
TRBJ2-7	18	.	.	TRBV4-2	CASSPDRVSGIRSYEQYF	TGTGCCAGCAGCCCCGATCGGGTTTCGGGAATAAGATCCTACGAGCAGTACTTC
TRBJ1-5	12	.	.	TRBV19	CASRGQSQPQHF	TGTGCCAGTAGAGGACAGTCTCAGCCCCAGCATTTT
TRBJ2-1	17	.	.	TRBV2	CASSYPLTKRANNEQFF	TGTGCCAGCAGTTACCCCCTAACTAAGCGGGCTAACAATGAGCAGTTCTTC
TRBJ1-1	11	.	.	TRBV7-9	CASSLAGEAFF	TGTGCCAGCAGCTTAGCTGGGGAAGCTTTCTTT
TRBJ1-2	16	.	few	TRBV4-1	CASSLEGGQNNYGYTF	TGCGCCAGCAGCCTCGAAGGAGGGCAAAATAACTATGGCTACACCTTC
TRBJ2-1	15	.	.	TRBV20-1	CSASKGGSSYNEQFF	TGCAGCGCCTCCAAGGGGGGTAGCTCCTACAATGAGCAGTTCTTC
TRBJ1-2	15	TRBD1	many	TRBV20-1	CSASRRQGSSYGYTF	TGCAGTGCTAGCCGGAGACAGGGTTCTAGCTATGGCTACACCTTC
TRBJ2-7	13	.	many	TRBV12-3/TRBV12-4	CASTRGLGYEQYF	TGTGCCAGCACCCGAGGACTGGGCTACGAGCAGTACTTC
TRBJ2-5	13	.	.	TRBV29-1	CSVEREFAETQYF	TGCAGCGTTGAACGGGAGTTCGCAGAGACCCAGTACTTC
TRBJ2-5	15	.	many	TRBV19	CASSIRGANRETQYF	TGTGCCAGTAGTATCAGGGGCGCGAACAGAGAGACCCAGTACTTC
TRBJ1-5	14	.	.	TRBV15	CATNQDFSNQPQHF	TGTGCCACCAACCAGGACTTTAGCAATCAGCCCCAGCATTTT
TRBJ2-7	14	.	many	TRBV11-2	CASSLGGGSYEQYF	TGTGCCAGCAGCTTAGGGGGCGGGTCATACGAGCAGTACTTC
TRBJ2-5	16	.	.	TRBV7-2	CASSLGVWQFQETQYF	TGTGCCAGCAGCTTAGGGGTTTGGCAGTTCCAAGAGACCCAGTACTTC
TRBJ2-2	13	.	.	TRBV24-1	CATSNTGSGELFF	TGTGCCACCAGTAACACAGGGAGCGGGGAGCTGTTTTTT
TRBJ2-3	14	.	.	TRBV15	CATSSGRDTDTQYF	TGTGCCACCTCGTCCGGCCGGGACACAGATACGCAGTATTTT
TRBJ2-7	15	TRBD1	once	TRBV7-2	CASRLGQGSSYEQYF	TGTGCCAGCAGGCTGGGACAGGGGTCGTCCTACGAGCAGTACTTC
TRBJ2-1	13	.	many	TRBV29-1	CSVGLSSYNEQFF	TGCAGCGTTGGCCTCTCATCCTACAATGAGCAGTTCTTC
TRBJ2-7	14	.	once	TRBV7-6	CASSPRGDSYEQYF	TGTGCCAGCAGCCCTCGTGGGGATTCCTACGAGCAGTACTTC
TRBJ2-3	20	TRBD2	few	TRBV7-2	CASSLVVTSGRAWGTDTQYF	TGTGCCAGCAGCTTAGTCGTTACAAGCGGGAGGGCCTGGGGCACAGATACGCAGTATTTT
TRBJ1-3	14	.	few	TRBV25-1	CASSERGSGNTIYF	TGTGCCAGCAGTGAACGAGGATCTGGAAACACCATATATTTT
TRBJ2-5	14	.	.	TRBV24-1	CASSFLTGRETQYF	TGTGCCAGCAGCTTTCTAACAGGGCGGGAGACCCAGTACTTC
TRBJ2-1	18	TRBD2	.	TRBV20-1	CSARGTSGRTRSYNEQFF	TGCAGTGCTAGAGGGACTAGCGGGAGGACCCGCTCCTACAATGAGCAGTTCTTC
TRBJ2-4	22	TRBD2	.	TRBV14	CASSQDLPRGLAGPVAKNIQYF	TGTGCCAGCAGCCAAGATTTACCTCGGGGACTAGCGGGACCAGTAGCCAAAAACATTCAGTACTTC
TRBJ2-7	14	.	many	TRBV20-1	CSASEADPSYEQYF	TGCAGTGCTAGTGAAGCGGACCCCTCCTACGAGCAGTACTTC